This T cell receptor beta chain was sequenced during a study of T-cell reconstitution after alpha-beta-depleted transplantation in children (dated by TCRdb to 2016 to 2017). Describing the broader study: Using TCR repertoire profiling, the study followed T-cell immune reconstitution in a quantitative way in children after TCRalphabeta/CD19-depleted allogeneic hematopoietic cell transplantation.

Receptor libraries were prepared by PCR. Instrument on record: Illumina HiSeq 2500. To normalize quantification of the TCRbeta repertoire, the TCR libraries were built with molecular barcoding that relied on unique molecular identifiers. TCRdb took the public reads, trimmed them with fastp at Q25, ran MiXCR for clone calling and kept in-frame beta chains. Each record represents a unique CDR3 protein, reported with the most common genes and DNA among its rows. This sample comprises over 200,000 distinct CDR3 sequences, approximately 11% of them detected only once. In total, the top ten clones hold under 30% of the sample. This clonotype was detected many times. The specificity of this receptor is unknown. Per-nucleotide qualities are absent, and no much larger clonotype sits a single base away. Broad study findings and their caveats: The frequencies of hyperexpanded clones fell over the following months, and after one year, T-cell counts and TCRbeta diversity were mostly attributed to newly produced T cells. The high TCRbeta diversity at day 60 in some patients was ascribed to recipient T cells and intrathymic progenitors that had survived conditioning. About two months after transplant, the apparently early recovery of alphabetaT-cell counts reportedly depended on just several hundred clones that had expanded rapidly and came from non-depleted graft cells.

What the treatment or condition label conveys for this sample: allogeneic hematopoietic cell transplantation with graft depleted of TCRalphabeta T cells and CD19 B cells. TCRalphabeta/CD19-depleted allogeneic hematopoietic cell grafts were given to the transplant recipients, all of whom were children. The sequence came from a child less than two years old with acute myeloid leukemia, due to receive a stem cell transplant. The material sequenced was PBMCs, taken before TCRalphabeta/CD19-depleted stem cell transplant.

The sequenced DNA is TGTGCCAGTAGTAAGCGGGACAGGTCCTACGAGCAGTACTTC. Translation gives CASSKRDRSYEQYF. The sequence is built from TRBV19 and TRBJ2-7, and possibly TRBD1, on 8 matching bases. Including the terminal cysteine and phenylalanine, the CDR3 comprises 14 residues. Only the CDR3 part of the read is kept: 42 bases, read in frame from the first base. Trimming takes 4 bases from V and 1 base from J, and the germline ends sit 11 bases apart. As encoded in the germline V gene (reference sequence), CDR1 is LNHDA while CDR2 is SQIVND.